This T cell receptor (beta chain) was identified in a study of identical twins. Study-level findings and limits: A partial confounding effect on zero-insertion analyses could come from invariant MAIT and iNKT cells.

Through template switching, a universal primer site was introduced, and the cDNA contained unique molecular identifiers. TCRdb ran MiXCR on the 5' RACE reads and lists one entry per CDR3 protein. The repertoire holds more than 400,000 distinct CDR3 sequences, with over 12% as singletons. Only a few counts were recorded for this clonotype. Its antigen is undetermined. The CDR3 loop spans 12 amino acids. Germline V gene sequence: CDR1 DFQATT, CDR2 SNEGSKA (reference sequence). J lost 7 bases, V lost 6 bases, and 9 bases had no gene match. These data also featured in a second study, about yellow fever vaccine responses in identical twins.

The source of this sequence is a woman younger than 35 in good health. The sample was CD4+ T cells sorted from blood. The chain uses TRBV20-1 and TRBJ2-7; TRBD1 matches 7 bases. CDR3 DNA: TGCAGTGCGCAGAGGGGGCCCAATGAGCAGTACTTC. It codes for CSAQRGPNEQYF.